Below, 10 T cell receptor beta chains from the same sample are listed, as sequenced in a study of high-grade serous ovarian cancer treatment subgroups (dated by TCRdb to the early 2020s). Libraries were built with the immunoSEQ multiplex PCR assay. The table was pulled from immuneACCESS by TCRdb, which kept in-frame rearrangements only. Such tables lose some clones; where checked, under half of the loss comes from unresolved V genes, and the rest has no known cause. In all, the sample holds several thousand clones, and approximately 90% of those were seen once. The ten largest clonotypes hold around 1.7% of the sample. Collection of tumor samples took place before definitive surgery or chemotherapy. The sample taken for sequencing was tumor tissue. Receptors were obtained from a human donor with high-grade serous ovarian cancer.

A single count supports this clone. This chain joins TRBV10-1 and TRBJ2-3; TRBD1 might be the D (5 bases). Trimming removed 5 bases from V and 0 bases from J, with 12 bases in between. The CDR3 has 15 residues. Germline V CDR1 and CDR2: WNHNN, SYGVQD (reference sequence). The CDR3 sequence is CASSYRLESTDTQYF. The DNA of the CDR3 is TGCGCCAGCAGTTACAGGTTGGAAAGCACAGATACGCAGTATTTT.

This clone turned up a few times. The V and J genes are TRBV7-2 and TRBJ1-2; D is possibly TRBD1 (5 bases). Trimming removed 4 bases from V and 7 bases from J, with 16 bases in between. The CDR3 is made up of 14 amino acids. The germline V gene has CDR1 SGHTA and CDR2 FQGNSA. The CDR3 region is CASSSSGQGFGYTF. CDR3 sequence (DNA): TGTGCCAGCAGCTCCTCAGGGCAGGGCTTTGGCTACACCTTC.

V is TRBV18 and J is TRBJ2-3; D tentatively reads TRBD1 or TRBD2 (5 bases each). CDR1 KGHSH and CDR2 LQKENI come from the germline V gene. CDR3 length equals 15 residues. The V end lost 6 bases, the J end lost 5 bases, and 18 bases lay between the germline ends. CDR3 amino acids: CASSPSRGAGDTQYF. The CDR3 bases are TGTGCCAGCTCCCCCAGTCGAGGGGCGGGAGATACGCAGTATTTT.

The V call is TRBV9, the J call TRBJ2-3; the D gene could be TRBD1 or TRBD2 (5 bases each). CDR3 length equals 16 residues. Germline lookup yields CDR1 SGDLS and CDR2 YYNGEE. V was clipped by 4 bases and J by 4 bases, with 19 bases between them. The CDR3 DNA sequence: TGTGCCAGCAGCCCGGCGCACGTGGGGGTCTCAGATACGCAGTATTTT. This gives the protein CASSPAHVGVSDTQYF.

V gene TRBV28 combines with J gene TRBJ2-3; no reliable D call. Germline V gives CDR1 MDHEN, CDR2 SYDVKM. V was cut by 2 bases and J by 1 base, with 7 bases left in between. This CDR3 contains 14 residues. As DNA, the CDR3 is TGTGCCAGCAGTTTAATGAGCGGCACAGATACGCAGTATTTT. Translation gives CASSLMSGTDTQYF.

The CDR3 sequence: CASSQPSGRVGELFF. DNA for the CDR3: TGTGCCAGCAGCCAACCTAGCGGGAGGGTCGGGGAGCTGTTTTTT. The rearrangement links TRBV5-4 to TRBJ2-2; 12 bases fit TRBD2. Germline loops: CDR1 SGHNT, CDR2 YYREEE (reference sequence). There are 15 residues in the CDR3. J was trimmed by 7 bases and V by 4 bases; bases with no gene match: 5.

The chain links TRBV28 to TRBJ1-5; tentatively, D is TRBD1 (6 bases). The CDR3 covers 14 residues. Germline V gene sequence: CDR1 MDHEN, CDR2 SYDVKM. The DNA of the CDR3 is TGTGCAGTCGGTGGGCCAGGGGGCAATCAGCCCCAGCATTTT. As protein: CAVGGPGGNQPQHF.

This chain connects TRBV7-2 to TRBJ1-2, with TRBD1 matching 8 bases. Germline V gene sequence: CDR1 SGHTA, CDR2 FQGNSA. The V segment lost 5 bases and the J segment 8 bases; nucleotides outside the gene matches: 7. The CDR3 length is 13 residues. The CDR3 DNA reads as TGTGCCAGCAGCCCTGGACAGGGAGAGGGCTACACCTTC. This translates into CASSPGQGEGYTF.

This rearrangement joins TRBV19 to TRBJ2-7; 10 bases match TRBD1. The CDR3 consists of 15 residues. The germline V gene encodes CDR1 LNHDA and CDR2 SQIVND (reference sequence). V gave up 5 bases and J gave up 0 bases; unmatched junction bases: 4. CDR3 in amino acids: CASSGGQGPSYEQYF. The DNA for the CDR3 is TGTGCCAGTAGTGGGGGACAGGGGCCCTCCTACGAGCAGTACTTC.

CDR3 residues: CSVSYQGADTQYF. CDR3 sequence (DNA): TGCAGCGTGTCTTACCAAGGAGCAGATACGCAGTATTTT. The chain combines TRBV29-1 with TRBJ2-3; D unresolved. The CDR3 is 13 residues long. With 6 bases removed from V and 4 bases from J, the gap between germline ends came to 14 bases. Germline V gene lookup returns CDR1 SQVTM and CDR2 ANQGSEA.